This T cell receptor (beta chain) emerged from a study of cytomegalovirus exposure and HLA in healthy donors. The study, taken as a whole, reports: TCR beta sequences reportedly predicted most subjects' HLA-A and HLA-B alleles accurately.

On this clone: Its antigen is unknown. The germline gene is not matched at one end of the junction; a read error may be the cause.

CDR3 length: 14 residues. Germline CDR1 is MNHNS and CDR2 is SASEGT. A multiplex PCR was run with 60 Vbeta primers and 13 Jbeta primers. Data came from immunoSEQ multiplex PCR; TCRdb stores just in-frame clones and leaves some out. The sample contains fewer than 250,000 clones, about 70% of which appear only once. Healthy individuals who donated bone marrow served as the donors. The sample was PBMCs. This TCR came from a woman aged 25 to 39 in good health and CMV-seronegative. The chain joins TRBV6-1 to TRBJ2-3; 10 bases line up with TRBD2. CDR3 sequence: CGVKREGMTDTQYF. The CDR3 DNA is TGCGGAGTTAAGCGGGAGGGCATGACAGATACGCAGTATTTT.